Listed below are T cell receptor beta chains from one sample, sequenced in a study of early stage breast cancer tumors. Profiled with immunoSEQ multiplex PCR; TCRdb holds only in-frame clones, not every one. The sample shows roughly 60,000 clones, 65% to 80% of them seen only once. The specimen sequenced was blood. The source is a person aged 25 to 39 with breast cancer. Each CDR3 is given with its conserved first and last residue. The D gene is left open where the match is weak. Clone size is given for some rows only: seen once, a few or many times, or a class if the clone is expanded.

>TRBV5-1|TRBJ1-4|.|TRBD1
TGCGCCAGCAGCTCAACAGGGGCAACTAATGAAAAACTGTTTTTT
CASSSTGATNEKLFF
>TRBV7-6|TRBJ2-3|once|TRBD2
TGTGCCAGCAGCTTAGGCGGGAGGGTCACAGATACGCAGTATTTT
CASSLGGRVTDTQYF
>TRBV7-7|TRBJ2-5|.|.
TGTGCTAGCAGCGCAACAGGCCCCGGGGAGACCCAGTACTTC
CASSATGPGETQYF
>TRBV2|TRBJ1-1|.|.
TGTGCCGGGGGGGCAGGCTTGAACACTGAAGCTTTCTTT
CAGGAGLNTEAFF
>TRBV27|TRBJ1-2|few|.
TGTGCCAGCAGCCCAGACAGCTATGGCTACACCTTC
CASSPDSYGYTF
>TRBV19|TRBJ1-4|once|TRBD1
TGTGCCAGTAGTATAAACCTAGACAGGGACGGCGAAAAACTGTTTTTT
CASSINLDRDGEKLFF
>TRBV7-3|TRBJ2-2|once|TRBD1
TGTGCCAGCAGCTTACGGCTCGGGACAGGGCATGGCACCGGGGAGCTGTTTTTT
CASSLRLGTGHGTGELFF
>TRBV19|TRBJ2-3|.|TRBD2
TGTGCCAGTAATTTGGCGGGAGCCACAGATACGCAGTATTTT
CASNLAGATDTQYF
>TRBV6-5|TRBJ2-7|.|TRBD2
TGTGCCAGCAGTTACCGGGGGGAAGGCTACGAGCAGTACTTC
CASSYRGEGYEQYF
>TRBV2|TRBJ2-3|.|TRBD2
TGTGCCAGCAGTAGGGGACTAGCGGGGCTCTTGACTAGCACAGATACGCAGTATTTT
CASSRGLAGLLTSTDTQYF
>TRBV4-1|TRBJ1-2|.|.
TGCGCCAGCAGCCAAGTTAGGGCGGGGAAAGGCTACACCTTC
CASSQVRAGKGYTF
>TRBV27|TRBJ1-1|few|.
TGTGCCAGCAGTCCCAGGACAGCAGGAGTTACTGAAGCTTTCTTT
CASSPRTAGVTEAFF
>TRBV30|TRBJ1-4|.|TRBD1
TGTGCCTGGAGTGAGGGACAGAGCAATGAAAAACTGTTTTTT
CAWSEGQSNEKLFF
>TRBV25-1|TRBJ2-5|.|.
TGTGCCAGCAGTGAGTATTCCTTGGAGACCCAGTACTTC
CASSEYSLETQYF
>TRBV10-3|TRBJ2-4|.|.
TGTGCCATCAGTGAGTCGTCCATTCAGTACTTC
CAISESSIQYF
>TRBV27|TRBJ2-7|.|.
TGTGCCAGCAGTTTAATGGGGCAGGTGGATCCCTCCTACGAGCAGTACTTC
CASSLMGQVDPSYEQYF
>TRBV19|TRBJ1-2|.|.
TGTGCCAGTACCTTCCTCAGGGTATCGGACTATGGCTACACCTTC
CASTFLRVSDYGYTF
>TRBV4-1|TRBJ2-1|.|.
TGCGCCAGCAGGGACCATTCGCGCCCTTTGCGGGCCTATGAGCAGTTCTTC
CASRDHSRPLRAYEQFF
>TRBV5-1|TRBJ2-3|.|TRBD1
TGCGCCAGCAGCAACGGACAGGGCGGTGGCACAGATACGCAGTATTTT
CASSNGQGGGTDTQYF
>TRBV4-2|TRBJ2-7|few|TRBD2
TGTGCCAGCAGCCAAGAACTAGCGGGAGCTCTAGTTGTACACGAGCAGTACTTC
CASSQELAGALVVHEQYF
>TRBV18|TRBJ1-2|.|TRBD1
TGTGCCAGCTCACCACGGACAGGGCTAGATAACTATGGCTACACCTTC
CASSPRTGLDNYGYTF
>TRBV28|TRBJ2-4|.|TRBD2
TGTGCCAGCCTGGGGGGACTAGCGAGGGGCGGCCAAAACATTCAGTACTTC
CASLGGLARGGQNIQYF
>TRBV2|TRBJ2-5|.|.
TGTGCCAGCAGTGAGCACACGGAGACCCAGTACTTC
CASSEHTETQYF
>TRBV11-2|TRBJ2-5|once|TRBD2
TGTGCCAGCAGCTTAGGTATAGCGGGACAAGAGACCCAGTACTTC
CASSLGIAGQETQYF
>TRBV25-1|TRBJ2-3|.|.
TGTGCCAGCAGTGACATAGGGGATACGGATACGCAGTATTTT
CASSDIGDTDTQYF
>TRBV12-5|TRBJ1-5|.|.
TGTGCTAGTGGTTTGGTACCAACCGCAGGGTCTGGAGGTCAGCCCCAGCATTTT
CASGLVPTAGSGGQPQHF
>TRBV7-2|TRBJ2-2|.|.
TGTGCCAGCAGCTTTGTGAGCGGTCACCGGGAGCTGTTTTTT
CASSFVSGHRELFF
>TRBV5-1|TRBJ2-5|.|.
TGCGCCAGCAGCTTTCAGGGAGGAATAGAGACCCAGTACTTC
CASSFQGGIETQYF
>TRBV9|TRBJ2-5|.|TRBD2
TGTGCCAGCAGCACAAGCGGGGCCCAAGAGACCCAGTACTTC
CASSTSGAQETQYF
>TRBV6-5|TRBJ1-1|.|.
TGTGCCAGCAGTTACTCGAGCTCGGGTGGGAACACTGAAGCTTTCTTT
CASSYSSSGGNTEAFF
>TRBV30|TRBJ1-4|.|TRBD1
TGTGCCTGGAGCGTAGGACAGGGGGCGGAAAAACTGTTTTTT
CAWSVGQGAEKLFF
>TRBV30|TRBJ2-7|.|.
TGTGCCTGGAGTGTACGGTACAGGGCGGGGTACGAGCAGTACTTC
CAWSVRYRAGYEQYF
>TRBV7-9|TRBJ1-2|once|.
TGTGCCAGCAGCTTAGACAGCGGTTCGTCGCGTGGCTACACCTTC
CASSLDSGSSRGYTF
>TRBV7-7|TRBJ2-7|.|TRBD2
TGTGCTAGCAGCATTCGCAGCGGGAGACGTTTGTACGAGCAGTACTTC
CASSIRSGRRLYEQYF
>TRBV19|TRBJ2-1|.|.
TGTGCCAGTCTAATGTGTTGGCGGAGGGCAGATCTAGACTACAATGAGCAGTTCTTC
CASLMCWRRADLDYNEQFF
>TRBV18|TRBJ2-1|.|.
TGTGCCAGCTCACTCGCCCAGGACAATGAGCAGTTCTTC
CASSLAQDNEQFF
>TRBV7-7|TRBJ2-1|.|.
TGTGCCAGCAGCTTTGGGGACGGAGGGGACAATGAGCAGTTCTTC
CASSFGDGGDNEQFF
>TRBV29-1|TRBJ2-7|.|.
TGCAGCGTTGAAATAACTGGGACTGGGCAGTACTTC
CSVEITGTGQYF
>TRBV19|TRBJ2-7|.|TRBD1
TGTGCCAGTAGTCAGGACAGGAAAGAGCAGTACTTC
CASSQDRKEQYF
>TRBV10-3|TRBJ2-2|.|.
TGTGCCATCAGTAAAGGGGACTTCACCGGGGAGCTGTTTTTT
CAISKGDFTGELFF
>TRBV7-3|TRBJ2-1|few|TRBD2
TGTGCCAGCAGCTTGGGACTAGCGGGAGTAAATGAGCAGTTCTTC
CASSLGLAGVNEQFF
>TRBV7-8|TRBJ1-1|.|.
TGTGCCAGCAGACCAGACGGAATGAACACTGAAGCTTTCTTT
CASRPDGMNTEAFF
>TRBV7-6|TRBJ1-1|once|.
TGTGCCAGCAGCTTAGCGGAGGGCACTGAAGCTTTCTTT
CASSLAEGTEAFF
>TRBV25-1|TRBJ2-3|.|.
TGTGCCAGCAGCGAACAATCTCTCAGGGGTAAGCAGTATTTT
CASSEQSLRGKQYF
>TRBV5-4|TRBJ1-2|few|.
TGTGCCAGCAGCTTGCGCTTTGGCTATGGCTACACCTTC
CASSLRFGYGYTF
>TRBV9|TRBJ1-3|few|TRBD1
TGTGCCAGCAGCGTGGGACAGGGAAACACCATATATTTT
CASSVGQGNTIYF
>TRBV13|TRBJ2-2|.|TRBD2
TGTGCCAGCAGCGTGACTAGCGGGATGAACGGGGAGCTGTTTTTT
CASSVTSGMNGELFF
>TRBV5-4|TRBJ1-1|.|TRBD1
TGTGCCAGCAGCCTAGGGGGACAGATGAACACTGAAGCTTTCTTT
CASSLGGQMNTEAFF
>TRBV18|TRBJ1-3|.|.
TGTGCCAGCTCACCAGAGTTGGGTGGAAACACCATATATTTT
CASSPELGGNTIYF
>TRBV11-2|TRBJ2-7|.|TRBD1
TGTGCCAGCAGCTCTGGACAGGGTGGGTACGAGCAGTACTTC
CASSSGQGGYEQYF
>TRBV18|TRBJ2-7|.|.
TGTGCCAGCTCGCTTCAGGGTGACGAGCAGTACTTC
CASSLQGDEQYF
>TRBV7-2|TRBJ1-2|.|.
TGTGCCAGCACCCGGACGTATAACTATGGCTACACCTTC
CASTRTYNYGYTF
>TRBV10-1|TRBJ2-2|.|TRBD2
TGCGCCAGCAGTGGGACTAGCGGGAGGGTCGCCGGGGAGCTGTTTTTT
CASSGTSGRVAGELFF
>TRBV27|TRBJ1-3|.|.
TGTGCCAGCAGTTACTCGAACTCTGGAAACACCATATATTTT
CASSYSNSGNTIYF
>TRBV7-9|TRBJ2-7|.|TRBD2
TGTGCCAGCAGCTTAGGACTAGCGGGAGTCGAGCAGTACTTC
CASSLGLAGVEQYF